This is a list of T cell receptor beta chains from one sample in a study of liver allograft versus peripheral blood T cells. TCRdb itself ran the reads through MiXCR, one entry per CDR3 protein. The repertoire consists of over 9,000 distinct CDR3 sequences, with roughly a quarter occurring once and the leading ten covering about 8.6%. These receptors were collected from a human patient who had a liver transplant. Some T cells here may be from the graft donor. Each CDR3 is given with its conserved first and last residue. D genes are given only for firm matches. Size values are once, few and many counts, or a class for expanded clones, and some rows have none.

J gene	D gene	V gene	clone size	CDR3 protein	CDR3 DNA
TRBJ1-1	NA	TRBV6-2/TRBV6-3	many	CASSYRRVMNTEAFF	TGTGCCAGCAGTTACCGGAGGGTCATGAACACTGAAGCTTTCTTT
TRBJ2-3	NA	TRBV29-1	NA	CSLGGGWTDTQYF	TGCAGCTTAGGGGGAGGTTGGACAGATACGCAGTATTTT
TRBJ2-6	NA	TRBV12-3/TRBV12-4	medium-sized	CASSPRRFSGANVLTF	TGTGCCAGCAGTCCACGTAGGTTCTCTGGGGCCAACGTCCTGACTTTC
TRBJ1-6	NA	TRBV20-1	NA	CSARAATEAGAHF	TGCAGTGCTAGAGCCGCCACCGAGGCAGGCGCCCACTTT
TRBJ2-1	NA	TRBV28	NA	CASSSWGRVNNEQFF	TGTGCCAGCAGTTCTTGGGGCAGGGTCAACAATGAGCAGTTCTTC
TRBJ2-3	TRBD1	TRBV6-2/TRBV6-3	many	CASKSGGGTDTQYF	TGTGCCAGCAAATCAGGGGGCGGCACAGATACGCAGTATTTT
TRBJ1-1	NA	TRBV19	few	CASSMAGMNTEAFF	TGTGCCAGTAGTATGGCAGGGATGAACACTGAAGCTTTCTTT
TRBJ1-2	NA	TRBV30	medium-sized	CAWRLSSWGYTF	TGTGCCTGGAGATTATCCTCTTGGGGCTACACCTTC
TRBJ1-2	NA	TRBV7-2	medium-sized	CASSLTVDHQGYTF	TGTGCCAGCAGCTTGACCGTCGACCATCAAGGCTACACCTTC
TRBJ2-3	TRBD2	TRBV24-1	NA	CATSGSLGLAESTDTQYF	TGTGCCACCAGTGGCTCCCTCGGACTAGCGGAAAGCACAGATACGCAGTATTTT
TRBJ2-1	TRBD2	TRBV6-6	medium-sized	CASSYSPLSGIYNEQFF	TGTGCCAGCAGTTACTCGCCCCTTAGCGGGATCTACAATGAGCAGTTCTTC